Described below is a single T cell receptor (beta chain) sequence and its context. Antigen specificity is unknown. The source of the sample is a study of cytomegalovirus exposure and HLA in healthy donors. The wider study: As an earlier analysis found, roughly 180 million T cells yielded about 120 million unique TCR beta sequences.

Findings of the study overall: Later analysis suggested most CMV-associated TCR beta chains were HLA-restricted.

The PCR made use of 60 Vbeta and 13 Jbeta primers. Sequencing was performed with immunoSEQ multiplex PCR; in TCRdb, only in-frame clones are kept and a portion is missing. The data contain 150,000 to 200,000 clones, 84% of them singletons. Germline CDR1 and CDR2: MNHEY and SMNVEV (reference sequence). The CDR3 contains 13 residues. Trimming pared 6 bases from V and 5 bases from J, leaving 14 bases between. Regarding donors, all were healthy bone marrow donors. Source material: PBMCs. This chain links TRBV27 with TRBJ2-7, with TRBD1 as a possible D gene (6 bases). This clonotype originated in a boy between 10 and 17 years old in good health and CMV-seronegative. CDR3 amino acids: CASRRNRQDEQYF. The CDR3, as DNA: TGTGCCAGCAGGAGAAATCGACAGGACGAGCAGTACTTC.